This T cell receptor beta chain comes out of a study of blood T cell repertoires in COVID-19. In the source study's methods: Reference gene primer amplification gave estimated nucleated cell counts. TCRdb's table, derived via immunoSEQ multiplex PCR, lists solely in-frame clones and lacks some. The V and J calls and the clone size are those of that table, but D and trimming were determined from the DNA. Of 250,000 or so clones detected, approximately 86% appear once; the ten largest clones hold over 4%. The junction had 8 bases not matched to a gene; V was cut back by 6 bases and J by 0 bases. The CDR3 has 16 amino acids. Germline V gives CDR1 LNHDA, CDR2 SQIVND (reference sequence).

The chain has TRBV19 and TRBJ2-1, with 7 bases identical to TRBD1. The receptor was isolated from a woman aged 55 to 70 with COVID-19, enrolled during active disease. The sample consisted of peripheral blood. Written as DNA, the CDR3 is TGTGCCAGTAGCACCCGACAGGGCCGCTCCTACAATGAGCAGTTCTTC. Translated: CASSTRQGRSYNEQFF.